The clone carrying this T cell receptor (beta chain) occurred many times. Template material for amplifying TCR beta CDR3 regions consisted of RNA transcripts. When the TCR CDR3 underwent first-round RT-PCR, the HTBI primer set was used. MiXCR, run by TCRdb on the multiplex PCR reads, gives a single entry per CDR3 protein. The sample consists of fewer than 250,000 distinct CDR3 sequences, approximately 25% of them appearing once. These data originate in a study of T cells in Graves' hyperthyroidism and ophthalmopathy. CDR3 length: 14 residues. The V gene lost 4 bases and the J gene lost 4 bases, with 11 bases spanning the gap. Germline V gives CDR1 SNHLY, CDR2 FYNNEI.

The sequence came from a woman aged 40 to 50 with Graves' ophthalmopathy. The source material was blood. This chain links TRBV2 with TRBJ2-4; D not resolved. Written as DNA, the CDR3 is TGTGCCAGCAGTGGGAATACAGAGAAAAACATTCAGTACTTC. It codes for CASSGNTEKNIQYF.